This T cell receptor beta chain was identified in a study of T-cell memory formation after mild COVID-19. Looking at the study overall: TCR clustering was largely donor specific. General study results and limits: Researchers report contracting CD4+ clones mostly in CM and EM, with CD8+ clones in EMRA. Day 15 to 85 contracting clones showed balanced CD4/CD8; later expanders leaned CD4+.

Trimming left V 0 bases short and J 0 bases short, with 8 bases between. This CDR3 comprises 15 residues. Germline V gene lookup returns CDR1 LGHNA and CDR2 YSLEER. One entry per CDR3 protein, called by TCRdb with MiXCR from the 5' RACE reads. The sample has hundreds of thousands of distinct CDR3 sequences, about a sixth seen once. With regard to this clonotype: Its specificity is unknown.

This clonotype originated in an adult woman who had mild COVID-19 (a few samples of this study predate the infection). Cell type and time point are not known. Material for sequencing was PBMCs or a T cell subset sorted from them (not recorded which). The rearrangement uses TRBV4-3 and TRBJ1-2; D ambiguous. Written as DNA, the CDR3 is TGCGCCAGCAGCCAAGAGTTCGGATCTAACTATGGCTACACCTTC. It encodes CASSQEFGSNYGYTF.